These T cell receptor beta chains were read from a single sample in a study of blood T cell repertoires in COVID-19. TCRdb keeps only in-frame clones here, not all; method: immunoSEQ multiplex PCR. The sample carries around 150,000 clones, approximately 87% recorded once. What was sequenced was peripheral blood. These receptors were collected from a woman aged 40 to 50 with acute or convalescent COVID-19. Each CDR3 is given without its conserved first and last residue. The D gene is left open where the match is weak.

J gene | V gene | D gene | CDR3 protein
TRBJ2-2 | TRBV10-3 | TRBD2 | AISEPGLADFTGELF
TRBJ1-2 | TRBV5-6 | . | ASMEGANYGYT
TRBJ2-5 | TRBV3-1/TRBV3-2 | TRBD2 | ASSQDTASGGAQETQY
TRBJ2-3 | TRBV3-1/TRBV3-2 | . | ASSQGGYTDTQY
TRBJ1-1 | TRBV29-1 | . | SVSNGVTEAF
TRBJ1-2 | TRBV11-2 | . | AIDGFSSTGNYGYT
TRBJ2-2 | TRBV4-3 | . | ASSQEGPSFSDTGELF
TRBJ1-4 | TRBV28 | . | ASSWAVTNEKLF
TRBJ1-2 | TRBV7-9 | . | ASSQFVGGYGYT
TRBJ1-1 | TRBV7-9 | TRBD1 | ASSLGQGDTEAF
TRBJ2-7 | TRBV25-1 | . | ASSWLYEQY
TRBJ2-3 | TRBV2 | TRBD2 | ASRGRSGGSTDTQY
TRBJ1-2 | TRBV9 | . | ASSPWGRDGYT
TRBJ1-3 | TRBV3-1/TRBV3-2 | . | ASSRTGISGNTIY
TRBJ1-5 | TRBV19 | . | ASSRDNQPQH
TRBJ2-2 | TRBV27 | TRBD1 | ASSLRTGGITGELF
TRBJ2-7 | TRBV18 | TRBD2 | ASSPGGGEQY
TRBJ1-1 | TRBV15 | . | ATSRDWGAGTEAF
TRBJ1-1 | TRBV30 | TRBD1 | AWSPGTGNTEAF
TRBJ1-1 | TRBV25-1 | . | ASSIGAVNTEAF
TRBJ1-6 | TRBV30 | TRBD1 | AYRGLRDSPLH
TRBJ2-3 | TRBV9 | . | ASSVQGSADTQY
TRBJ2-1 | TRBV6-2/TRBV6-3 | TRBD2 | ASSPGGGYNEQF
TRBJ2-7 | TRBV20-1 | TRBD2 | SASDERGGYSEQY
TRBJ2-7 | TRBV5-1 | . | ASSLAAGREQY
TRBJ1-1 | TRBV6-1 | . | ASSDTPPSGAF
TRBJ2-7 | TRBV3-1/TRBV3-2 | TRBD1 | ASSRDRHEQY
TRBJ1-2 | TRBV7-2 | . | ASSLGAST
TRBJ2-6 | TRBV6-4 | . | ASSPISGANVLT
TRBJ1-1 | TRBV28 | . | ASSPGEGTEAF
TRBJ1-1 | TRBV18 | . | ASSPATAVMNTEAF
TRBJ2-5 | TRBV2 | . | ASSVQNQETQY
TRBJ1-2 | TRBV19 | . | ASSYRAGYGYT
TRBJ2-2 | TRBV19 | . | ASSTQGYTGELF
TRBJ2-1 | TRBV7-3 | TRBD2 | ASTLVGTSVYNEQF
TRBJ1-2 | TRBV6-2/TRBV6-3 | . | ASSYDRTRGYT
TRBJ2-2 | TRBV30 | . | AGPRVNTGELF
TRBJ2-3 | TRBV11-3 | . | ASSPTDFPTDTQY
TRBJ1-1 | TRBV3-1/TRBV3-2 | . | ATAQTPNTEAF
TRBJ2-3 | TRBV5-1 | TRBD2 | ASSRGVSTDTQY
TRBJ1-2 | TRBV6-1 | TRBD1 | ASSDRRQGIYGYT
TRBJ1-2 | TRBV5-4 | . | ASSLGEGPSNYGYT
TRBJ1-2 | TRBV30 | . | AWRLQIGYGYT
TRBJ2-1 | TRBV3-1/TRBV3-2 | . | ASSLSGVNEQF
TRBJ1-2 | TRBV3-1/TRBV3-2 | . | ASSLPRSPYYGYT
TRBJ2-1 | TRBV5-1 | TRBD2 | ASSFLAGGNEQF
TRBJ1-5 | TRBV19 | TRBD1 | ASRTQGAGQPQH
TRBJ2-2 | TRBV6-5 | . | ASNTGSDTGELF
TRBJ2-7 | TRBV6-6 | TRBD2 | ASSPTSGRGSYEQY
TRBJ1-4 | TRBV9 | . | ASSAAGAANEKLF
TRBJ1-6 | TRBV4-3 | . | ASSQEFSRHLANSPLH
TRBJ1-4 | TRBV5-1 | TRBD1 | ASSSTTGANEKLF
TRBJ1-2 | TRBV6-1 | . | ASSERGQFGYGYT
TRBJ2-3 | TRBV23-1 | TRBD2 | ASSQLAGGPADTQY
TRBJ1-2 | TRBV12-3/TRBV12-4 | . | ASSRPGNGYT
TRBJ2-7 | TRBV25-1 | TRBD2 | ASSEEASGRYFYEQY
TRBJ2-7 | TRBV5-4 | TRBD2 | ASSLIAGGSSYEQY
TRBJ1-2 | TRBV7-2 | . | ASSLPQSVLYGYT
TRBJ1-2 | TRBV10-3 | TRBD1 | ATGTDYGYT